These 14 T cell receptor beta chains share one sample of origin, sequenced in a study of metastatic and nonmetastatic thyroid tumors (TCRdb year 2020). None of the patients had been given any treatment before thyroid surgery. The library relied on PCR. The sequencing machine was an Illumina HiSeq 4000. TCRdb's own reprocessing of the public reads used fastp at Q25 and MiXCR and kept productive beta chains. The sample table lists about 15,000 clones, 20% to 30% of them with a count of one. Together, the top ten hold about 12% of the sample. The sequenced material came from tumor tissue. Receptors originate from a female donor with papillary thyroid cancer or a benign thyroid nodule (not recorded which). Some clones in this sample may be carry-over from other donors' samples.

This clone is medium-sized within its sample. This chain uses TRBV12-3 or TRBV12-4 with TRBJ1-6; 8 nucleotides match TRBD1. V lost 2 bases, J lost 4 bases, and 4 bases stayed unmatched. CDR3 size: 16 residues. In DNA, the CDR3 is TGTGCCAGCAGTTTAAACACAGGGGGTTATAATTCACCCCTCCACTTT. Its protein product is CASSLNTGGYNSPLHF.

Ten or more counts support this clone. The J gene is TRBJ1-1, the V gene TRBV5-1; D may be TRBD1 (5 bases). Germline lookup yields CDR1 SGHRS and CDR2 YFSETQ. V lost 6 bases, J lost 4 bases, and 16 bases lay in between. This CDR3 spans 14 amino acids. In DNA form, the CDR3 reads TGCGCCAGCAACCTGGGGGGAGTCCTCACTGAAGCTTTCTTT. This sequence encodes CASNLGGVLTEAFF.

Many counts were recorded for this clone. The rearrangement links TRBV6-1 to TRBJ2-7; tentative D call: TRBD1 (6 bases). Germline loops: CDR1 MNHNS, CDR2 SASEGT. V lost 5 bases, J lost 5 bases, and 19 bases lay in between. CDR3 length: 15 amino acids. As DNA, the CDR3 is TGTGCCAGCAGTCAATCGCGACAGGCGGGTCACGAGCAGTACTTC. It encodes CASSQSRQAGHEQYF.

This clone appeared a few times. The V gene is TRBV25-1, the J gene TRBJ2-2, with unresolved D. V lost 3 bases to trimming and J lost 0 bases, with 14 bases between them. The CDR3 totals 17 residues. The germline CDR1 and CDR2 sequences are MGHDK and SYGVNS. CDR3 amino acids: CASSDHPRDTNTGELFF. The CDR3 DNA follows: TGTGCCAGCAGTGACCACCCTCGCGATACGAACACCGGGGAGCTGTTTTTT.

This clone is medium-sized within its sample. The chain joins TRBV6-1 to TRBJ2-1; D gene uncertain. Deletions cut 1 base from V and 0 bases from J, with 7 bases between. Germline V gene lookup returns CDR1 MNHNS and CDR2 SASEGT. This CDR3 is 15 amino acids long. The CDR3 sequence is CASSEVGSSYNEQFF. The CDR3 DNA sequence: TGTGCCAGCAGTGAAGTTGGTAGCTCCTACAATGAGCAGTTCTTC.

This clone showed up many times. The chain is built from TRBV15 and TRBJ2-6; 10 nucleotides align to TRBD1. Germline V gene sequence: CDR1 LNHNV, CDR2 YYDKDF (reference sequence). This CDR3 has 16 amino acids. The V gene end was trimmed by 5 bases and the J gene end by 4 bases; junction bases not matched to a gene: 5. The CDR3 spells CATSGDRGSGANVLTF. The CDR3 DNA sequence: TGTGCCACCAGCGGGGACAGGGGTTCCGGGGCCAACGTCCTGACTTTC.

This clone was counted a few times. V and J are TRBV19 and TRBJ1-2; D unresolved. There are 13 residues in the CDR3. Germline CDR1 LNHDA, CDR2 SQIVND (reference sequence). Trimming cost V 6 bases and J 0 bases, with 8 bases left between them. This CDR3 reads CASRTSTNYGYTF. CDR3 DNA: TGTGCCAGTAGAACGAGTACTAACTATGGCTACACCTTC.

A few counts support this clone. Given a much more abundant clone one base away, this may be a read error. The chain couples TRBV2 to TRBJ2-6, with 8 bases matching TRBD2. There are 17 residues in the CDR3. Germline loops: CDR1 SNHLY, CDR2 FYNNEI. The CDR3 loop reads CASTEGTSRSGANVPTF. As DNA, the CDR3 is TGTGCCAGCACCGAAGGGACTAGTCGCTCTGGGGCCAACGTCCCGACTTTC.

Ten or more counts support this clone. The CDR3 DNA is TGCAGTGCTAGGCAGGACAGGGGGGGGACAGATACGCAGTATTTT. This gives the protein CSARQDRGGTDTQYF. V gene TRBV20-1 combines with J gene TRBJ2-3; 10 nucleotides agree with TRBD1. The length of the CDR3 is 15 residues. CDR1 is DFQATT, CDR2 SNEGSKA, per germline (reference sequence). V was clipped by 3 bases and J by 3 bases; unmatched bases: 6.

The rearrangement links TRBV27 to TRBJ1-6; D gene uncertain. The V end was cut by 5 bases, the J end by 7 bases, with 9 bases between. Looked up from germline, CDR1 is MNHEY and CDR2 is SMNVEV (reference sequence). The CDR3 has 13 residues. The CDR3 DNA sequence: TGTGCCAGCAGTCCCCAGAGGAATTCACCCCTCCACTTT. Its translation: CASSPQRNSPLHF.

By share, this clone ranks as medium-sized. The chain employs TRBV3-1 and TRBJ2-5; no reliable D call. This CDR3 is built from 16 residues. Trimming cost V 4 bases and J 4 bases, with 19 bases left between them. The germline gives CDR1 LGHDT, CDR2 YNNKEL (reference sequence). The CDR3 nucleotides are TGTGCCAGCAGCCCCCGGGCCTGGGGATCTAGAGAGACCCAGTACTTC. Its protein product is CASSPRAWGSRETQYF.

The V gene is TRBV6-5, the J gene TRBJ1-5; the match to TRBD1 covers 9 bases. After removal of 2 bases from V and 7 bases from J, the junction contained 15 bases not matched to a gene. CDR1 and CDR2 (germline): MNHEY, SVGAGI. The CDR3 is made up of 18 amino acids. The CDR3 reads CASSYGPTGQGIRQPQHF. The CDR3, as DNA: TGTGCCAGCAGTTACGGACCAACGGGACAGGGAATACGACAGCCCCAGCATTTT.

This clone was seen many times. The chain joins TRBV12-3 or TRBV12-4 to TRBJ2-7; 9 positions match TRBD1. Trimming at V came to 4 bases and at J to 5 bases, leaving 9 bases not matched to a gene. The CDR3 length is 15 residues. The CDR3 loop is CASSSPGQGFHEQYF. The CDR3 DNA sequence: TGTGCCAGCAGTTCGCCGGGACAGGGTTTCCACGAGCAGTACTTC.

This clone was seen ten or more times. The V call is TRBV10-3, the J call TRBJ1-5; the D is unclear. Germline V gives CDR1 ENHRY, CDR2 SYGVKD. CDR3 size: 14 residues. V was shortened by 6 bases and J by 1 base, with 10 bases between the two germline ends. The CDR3 sequence is CAISPTGSNQPQHF. CDR3 DNA sequence: TGTGCCATCAGCCCTACTGGAAGCAATCAGCCCCAGCATTTT.